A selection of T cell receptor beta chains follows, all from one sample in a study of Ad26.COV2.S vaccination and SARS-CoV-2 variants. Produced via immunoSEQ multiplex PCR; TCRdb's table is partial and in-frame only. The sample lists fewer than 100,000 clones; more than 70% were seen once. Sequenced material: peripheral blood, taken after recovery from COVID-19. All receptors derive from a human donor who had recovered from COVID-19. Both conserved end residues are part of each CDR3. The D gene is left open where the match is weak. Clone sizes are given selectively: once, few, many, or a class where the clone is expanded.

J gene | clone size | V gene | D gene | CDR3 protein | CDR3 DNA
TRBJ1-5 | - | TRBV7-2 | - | CASSSDMNSNQPQHF | TGTGCCAGCAGCTCGGACATGAATAGCAATCAGCCCCAGCATTTT
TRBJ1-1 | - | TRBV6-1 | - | CASSESGGLTEAFF | TGTGCCAGCAGTGAAAGTGGGGGGCTGACTGAAGCTTTCTTT
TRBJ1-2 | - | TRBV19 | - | CASSIDLIEAGYTF | TGTGCCAGTAGTATAGATTTGATCGAAGCAGGCTACACCTTC
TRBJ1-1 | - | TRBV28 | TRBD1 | CASSPGQRSSGGEAFF | TGTGCCAGCAGTCCGGGACAGCGCTCCTCAGGAGGTGAAGCTTTCTTT
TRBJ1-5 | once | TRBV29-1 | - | CSVGHTSNQPQHF | TGCAGCGTTGGACATACTAGCAATCAGCCCCAGCATTTT
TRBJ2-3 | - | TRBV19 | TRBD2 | CASSILAGVSTDTQYF | TGTGCCAGTAGTATACTAGCGGGAGTGAGCACAGATACGCAGTATTTT
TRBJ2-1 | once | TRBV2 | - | CASSERGTEQFF | TGTGCCAGCAGTGAAAGGGGAACGGAGCAGTTCTTC
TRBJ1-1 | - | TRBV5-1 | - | CASSLRGSTEAFF | TGCGCCAGCAGCTTGAGGGGATCCACTGAAGCTTTCTTT
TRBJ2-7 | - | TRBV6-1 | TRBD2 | CASSEALTRAGDF | TGTGCCAGCAGTGAAGCGTTGACCCGCGCGGGGGACTTC
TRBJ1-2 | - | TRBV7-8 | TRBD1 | CASSLRQGARDYTF | TGTGCCAGCAGCTTAAGACAGGGGGCGCGGGACTACACCTTC
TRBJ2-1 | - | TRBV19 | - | CASSGLEVGNEQFF | TGTGCCAGTAGTGGCCTCGAGGTTGGCAATGAGCAGTTCTTC
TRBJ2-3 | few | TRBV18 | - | CASSPPGAVDTQYF | TGTGCCAGCTCACCACCAGGAGCGGTGGATACGCAGTATTTT
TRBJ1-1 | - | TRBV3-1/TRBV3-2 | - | CASSPRGESTEAFF | TGTGCCAGCAGCCCTAGGGGGGAGAGCACTGAAGCTTTCTTT
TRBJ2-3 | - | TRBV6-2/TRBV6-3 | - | CASSRASTDTQYF | TGTGCCAGCAGCCGGGCTAGCACAGATACGCAGTATTTT
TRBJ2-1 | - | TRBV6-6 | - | CASREGNNEQFF | TGTGCCAGCAGGGAGGGGAACAATGAGCAGTTCTTC
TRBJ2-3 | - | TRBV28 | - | CASSLSGRDTQYF | TGTGCCAGCAGTTTATCAGGCCGAGATACGCAGTATTTT
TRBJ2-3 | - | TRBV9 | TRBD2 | CASSVDASGRVTDTQYF | TGTGCCAGCAGCGTAGATGCTAGCGGGAGGGTCACAGATACGCAGTATTTT
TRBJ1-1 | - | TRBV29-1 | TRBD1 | CSVRTGATEAFF | TGCAGCGTGAGGACAGGGGCCACTGAAGCTTTCTTT
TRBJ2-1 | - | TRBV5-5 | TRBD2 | CASSWTSGRAGNEQFF | TGTGCCAGCAGCTGGACTAGCGGGAGGGCGGGCAATGAGCAGTTCTTC
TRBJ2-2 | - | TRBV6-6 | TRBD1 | CASSLRVGTGANTGELFF | TGTGCCAGCAGTCTTCGAGTAGGGACAGGGGCAAACACCGGGGAGCTGTTTTTT
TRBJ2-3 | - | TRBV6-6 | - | CASTPEGADTQYF | TGTGCCAGCACCCCCGAGGGGGCAGATACGCAGTATTTT
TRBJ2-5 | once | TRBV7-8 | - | CASTTPSETQYF | TGTGCCAGCACCACCCCTTCGGAGACCCAGTACTTC
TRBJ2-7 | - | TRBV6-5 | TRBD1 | CASSYWGQGGHEQYF | TGTGCCAGCAGTTACTGGGGACAGGGGGGCCACGAGCAGTACTTC
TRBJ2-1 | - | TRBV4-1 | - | CASSPLWRDYNEQFF | TGCGCCAGCAGCCCTCTATGGCGGGATTACAATGAGCAGTTCTTC
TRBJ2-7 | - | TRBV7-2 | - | CASSLARQARLYEQYF | TGTGCCAGCAGCTTAGCGAGACAGGCCCGGCTTTACGAGCAGTACTTC
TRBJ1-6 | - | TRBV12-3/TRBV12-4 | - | CARLQGPRSPLHF | TGTGCCAGACTACAGGGACCAAGGTCACCCCTCCACTTT
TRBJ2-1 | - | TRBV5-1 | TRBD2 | CASSLLVPGTSGTSLENEQFF | TGCGCCAGCAGCTTACTCGTCCCCGGGACTAGCGGGACGTCTTTAGAAAATGAGCAGTTCTTC
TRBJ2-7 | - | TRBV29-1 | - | CSVEVFVSRRATYEQYF | TGCAGCGTTGAAGTGTTTGTGTCCAGGCGAGCTACCTACGAGCAGTACTTC
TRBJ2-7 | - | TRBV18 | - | CASSPGLAKHYEQYF | TGTGCCAGCTCACCGGGCCTAGCGAAGCACTACGAGCAGTACTTC
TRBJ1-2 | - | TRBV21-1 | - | CASSKGAAEGRVGYTF | TGTGCCAGCAGCAAAGGGGCAGCGGAAGGGCGGGTTGGCTACACCTTC
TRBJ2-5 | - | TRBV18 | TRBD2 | CASSPGPPAGQETQYF | TGTGCCAGCTCACCAGGGCCCCCAGCGGGACAAGAGACCCAGTACTTC
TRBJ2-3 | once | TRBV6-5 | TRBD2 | CASSPASGNTDTQYF | TGTGCCAGCAGTCCCGCTAGCGGAAACACAGATACGCAGTATTTT
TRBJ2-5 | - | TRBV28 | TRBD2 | CASRAGGLYQETQYF | TGTGCCAGCCGAGCGGGAGGCCTGTACCAAGAGACCCAGTACTTC
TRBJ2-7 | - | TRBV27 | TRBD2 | CASSLGLAAVYEQYF | TGTGCCAGCAGTTTAGGTCTAGCGGCAGTCTACGAGCAGTACTTC
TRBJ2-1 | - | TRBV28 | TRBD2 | CASSSTIGTSGSGLNEQFF | TGTGCCAGCAGTTCCACGATCGGGACTAGCGGGAGTGGGCTCAATGAGCAGTTCTTC
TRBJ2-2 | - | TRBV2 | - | CASSEALRYTGELFF | TGTGCCAGCAGTGAAGCGCTGCGTTACACCGGGGAGCTGTTTTTT
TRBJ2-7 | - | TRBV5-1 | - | CASSLSGPAGEQYF | TGCGCCAGCAGCTTGTCAGGGCCCGCGGGCGAGCAGTACTTC
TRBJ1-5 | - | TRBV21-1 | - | CASTRVTAANQPQHF | TGTGCCAGCACAAGGGTAACCGCCGCCAATCAGCCCCAGCATTTT
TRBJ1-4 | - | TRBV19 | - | CASSMGDEKLFF | TGTGCCAGTAGTATGGGGGATGAAAAACTGTTTTTT
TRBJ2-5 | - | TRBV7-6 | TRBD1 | CASRDFRDSLRETQYF | TGTGCCAGCAGAGATTTCCGGGACAGCTTAAGAGAGACCCAGTACTTC
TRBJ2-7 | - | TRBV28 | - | CASNTILSEQYF | TGTGCCAGCAACACTATCCTCTCCGAGCAGTACTTC
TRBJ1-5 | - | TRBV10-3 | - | CAISESSPGSQPQHF | TGTGCCATCAGTGAGTCTAGCCCGGGAAGTCAGCCCCAGCATTTT
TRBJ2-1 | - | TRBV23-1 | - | CASSQSSCSGEQFF | TGCGCCAGCAGTCAGTCTAGCTGCTCTGGTGAGCAGTTCTTC
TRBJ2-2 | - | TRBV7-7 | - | CASLQNTGELFF | TGTGCCAGCCTGCAAAACACCGGGGAGCTGTTTTTT
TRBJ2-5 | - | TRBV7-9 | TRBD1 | CASSSQRGRETQYF | TGTGCCAGCAGCTCCCAAAGGGGGCGAGAGACCCAGTACTTC
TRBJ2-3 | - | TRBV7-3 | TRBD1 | CASSPQPGTGWGTDTQYF | TGTGCCAGCAGCCCTCAACCAGGGACAGGGTGGGGCACAGATACGCAGTATTTT
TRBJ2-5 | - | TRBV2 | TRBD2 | CASNSGGVGTQYF | TGTGCCAGCAATTCGGGAGGGGTAGGGACCCAGTACTTC
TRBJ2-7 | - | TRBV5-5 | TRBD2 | CASSLSAGGGLREQYF | TGTGCCAGCAGCTTGTCGGCGGGAGGAGGGTTGCGCGAGCAGTACTTC
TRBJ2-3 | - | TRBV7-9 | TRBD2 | CASSSTSGSTTDTQYF | TGTGCCAGCAGCTCGACTAGCGGGAGTACCACAGATACGCAGTATTTT
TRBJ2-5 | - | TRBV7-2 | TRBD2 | CASSLVGSGTYQETQYF | TGTGCCAGCAGCTTAGTTGGTAGCGGGACGTACCAAGAGACCCAGTACTTC
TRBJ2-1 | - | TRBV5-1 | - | CASSGGGYNEQFF | TGCGCCAGCAGTGGCGGCGGATACAATGAGCAGTTCTTC
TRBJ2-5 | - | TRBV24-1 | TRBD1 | CATSAPNRGETQYF | TGTGCCACCAGTGCCCCGAACAGGGGAGAGACCCAGTACTTC
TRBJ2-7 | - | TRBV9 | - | CASSVAQRAQYYEQYF | TGTGCCAGCAGCGTAGCTCAGAGAGCTCAGTACTACGAGCAGTACTTC